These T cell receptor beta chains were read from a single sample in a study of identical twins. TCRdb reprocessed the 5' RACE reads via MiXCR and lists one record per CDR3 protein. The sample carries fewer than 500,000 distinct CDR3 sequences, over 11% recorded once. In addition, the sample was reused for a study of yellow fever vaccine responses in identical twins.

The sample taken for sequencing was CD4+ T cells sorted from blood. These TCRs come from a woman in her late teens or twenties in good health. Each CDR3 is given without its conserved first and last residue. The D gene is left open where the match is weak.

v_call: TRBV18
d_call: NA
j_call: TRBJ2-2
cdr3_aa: ASSPPAAPNTGELF

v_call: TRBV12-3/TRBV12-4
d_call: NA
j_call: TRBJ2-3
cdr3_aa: ASSLSVIGEDTQY

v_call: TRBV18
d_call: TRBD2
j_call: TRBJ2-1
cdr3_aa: ASSPTIAGQTPEQF

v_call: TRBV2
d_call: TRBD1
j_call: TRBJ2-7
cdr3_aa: ASSEHLDRPQY

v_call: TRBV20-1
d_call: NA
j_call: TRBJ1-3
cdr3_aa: SASGTDGDTIY

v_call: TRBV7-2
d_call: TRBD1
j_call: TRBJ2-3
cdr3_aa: ASSAWTGSDTQY

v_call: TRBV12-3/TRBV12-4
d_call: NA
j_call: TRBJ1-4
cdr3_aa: ASSFRPGTNEKLF

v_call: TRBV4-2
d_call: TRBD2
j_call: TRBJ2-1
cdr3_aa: ASSQGGLAGGPYNEQF

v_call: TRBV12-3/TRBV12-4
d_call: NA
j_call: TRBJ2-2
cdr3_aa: ASRPPGGLNTGELF

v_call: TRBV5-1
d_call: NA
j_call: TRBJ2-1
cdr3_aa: ASSLGGYNEQF

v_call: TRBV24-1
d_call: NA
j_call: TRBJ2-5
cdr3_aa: ATSDQGPREAETQY

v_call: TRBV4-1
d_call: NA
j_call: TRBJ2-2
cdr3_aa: ASSQGRDPGELF

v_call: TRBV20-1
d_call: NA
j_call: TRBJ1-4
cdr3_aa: SARIDATNEKLF

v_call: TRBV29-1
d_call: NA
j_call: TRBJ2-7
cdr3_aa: SVRNLKTGATYEQY

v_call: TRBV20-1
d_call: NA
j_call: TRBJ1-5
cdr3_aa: SARDLGGRNQPQH

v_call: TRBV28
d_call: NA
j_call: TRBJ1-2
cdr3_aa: ASSFALGHRYGYT

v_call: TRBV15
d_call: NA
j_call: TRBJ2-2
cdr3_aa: ATSIRAGADTGELF

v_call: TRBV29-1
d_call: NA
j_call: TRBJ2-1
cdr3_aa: SVDPGSSNEQF

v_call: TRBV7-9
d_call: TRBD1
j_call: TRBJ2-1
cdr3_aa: ASRPPGQGPSYNEQF

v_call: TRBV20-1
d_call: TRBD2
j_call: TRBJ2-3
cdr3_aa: SALLAGSTDTQY

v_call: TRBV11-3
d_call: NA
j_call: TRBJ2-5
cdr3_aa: ASSQSLLGTQY

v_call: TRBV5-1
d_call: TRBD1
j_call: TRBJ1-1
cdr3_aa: ASSLGQEGVAF

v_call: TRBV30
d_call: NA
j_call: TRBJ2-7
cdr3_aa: AWSANGADEQY

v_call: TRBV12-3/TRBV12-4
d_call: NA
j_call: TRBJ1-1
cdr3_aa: ASSLHESGNTEAF

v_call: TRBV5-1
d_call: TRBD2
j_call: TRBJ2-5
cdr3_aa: ASSAGTSGPQETQY

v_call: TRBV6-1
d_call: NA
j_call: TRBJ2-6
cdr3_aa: ASSARSNLSGANVLT

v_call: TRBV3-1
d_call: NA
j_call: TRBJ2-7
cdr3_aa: ASSQEGGVDEQY

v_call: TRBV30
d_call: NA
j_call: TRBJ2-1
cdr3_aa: AWSLQGEGSYNEQF

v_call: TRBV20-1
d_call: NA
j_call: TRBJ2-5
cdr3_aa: SASVGRMGETQY

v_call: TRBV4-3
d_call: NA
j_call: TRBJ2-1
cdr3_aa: ASSQDGVNEQF

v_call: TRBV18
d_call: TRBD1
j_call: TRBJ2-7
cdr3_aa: ASSSQTGTYEQY

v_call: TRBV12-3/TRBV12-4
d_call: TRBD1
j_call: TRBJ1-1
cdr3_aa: ASRPGTESTEAF

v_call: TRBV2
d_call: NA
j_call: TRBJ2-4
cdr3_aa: ASNRRRAKNIQY

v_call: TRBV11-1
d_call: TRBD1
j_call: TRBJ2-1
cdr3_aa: ASSLHRGQGLDEQF

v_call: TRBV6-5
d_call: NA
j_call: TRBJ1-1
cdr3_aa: ASTRGDEAF

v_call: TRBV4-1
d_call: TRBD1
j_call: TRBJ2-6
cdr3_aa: ASSQEGQGATGANVLT

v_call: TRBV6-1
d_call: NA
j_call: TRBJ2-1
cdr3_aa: ASSIGQMLHNEQF

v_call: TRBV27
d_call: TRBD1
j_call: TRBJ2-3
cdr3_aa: ASSFSRGRDTQY

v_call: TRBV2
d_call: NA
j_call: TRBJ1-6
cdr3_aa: ASGRGGSSYNSPLH

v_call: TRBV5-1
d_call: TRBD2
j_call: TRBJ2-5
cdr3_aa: ASSAGTSKETQY

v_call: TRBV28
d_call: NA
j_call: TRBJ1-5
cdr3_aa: ASRIERRYQPQH

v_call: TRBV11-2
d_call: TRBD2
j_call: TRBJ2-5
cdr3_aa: ASSPRSGGQETQY

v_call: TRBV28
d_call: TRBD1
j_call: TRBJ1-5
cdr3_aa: ASRGGTGAPQH

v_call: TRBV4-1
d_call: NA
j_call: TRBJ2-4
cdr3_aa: ASSQVRAKNIQY

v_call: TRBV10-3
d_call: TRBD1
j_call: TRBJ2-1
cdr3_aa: AISERDRGRYEQF

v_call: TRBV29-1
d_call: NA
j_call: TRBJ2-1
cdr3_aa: SVEETPTLRF

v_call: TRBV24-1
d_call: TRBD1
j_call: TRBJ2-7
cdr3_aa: ATSGQGLNEQY

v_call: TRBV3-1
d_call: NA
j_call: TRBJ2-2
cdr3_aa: ASSQETARYGELF

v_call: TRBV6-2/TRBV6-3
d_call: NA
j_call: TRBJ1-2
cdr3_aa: ASSYGAQGHGYT

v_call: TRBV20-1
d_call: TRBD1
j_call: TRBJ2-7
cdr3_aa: SARATAKGAEQY

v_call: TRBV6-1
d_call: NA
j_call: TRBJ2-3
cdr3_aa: ASSRGLGAPFYTDTQY

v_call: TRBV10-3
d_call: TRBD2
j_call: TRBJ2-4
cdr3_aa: AISEPEPGTNQHIQY

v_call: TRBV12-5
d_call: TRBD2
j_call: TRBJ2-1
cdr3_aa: ASVLSGGGTEQF

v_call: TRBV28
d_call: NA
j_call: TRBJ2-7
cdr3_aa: ASFTQGRYEQY

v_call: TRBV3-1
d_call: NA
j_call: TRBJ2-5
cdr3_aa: ASSSPTGQETQY

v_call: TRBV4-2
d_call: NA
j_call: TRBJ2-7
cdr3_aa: ASSQVPAGISSYEQY

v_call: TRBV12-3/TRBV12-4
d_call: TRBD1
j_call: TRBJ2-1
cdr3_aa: ASSPIAGGSYNEQF

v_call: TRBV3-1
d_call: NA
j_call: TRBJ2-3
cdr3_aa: ASSPWTGSTDTQY

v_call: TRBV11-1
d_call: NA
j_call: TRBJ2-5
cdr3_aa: ASERGGKLQETQY